Presented here are 27 T cell receptor beta chains from one specimen sequenced in a study of shared clonotypes between healthy human individuals (dated by TCRdb to 2018 to 2020). The library was produced with the immunoSEQ multiplex PCR assay. The table comes from immuneACCESS by way of TCRdb, which keeps in-frame sequences with V and J called. Part of the clones is missing from these tables; in studies checked, under half for an unresolved V gene and the rest for unknown reasons. The sample yields 950,000 to 1,100,000 clones; about 80% were counted once. Of the sample, 1.2% to 1.5% falls within the top ten clones. The material sequenced was memory CD4+ T cells sorted from blood. The sample's cell subset or site, from its label and the paper: CD45RA-negative fraction. The source is a man aged 18 to 29 in good health.

This chain uses TRBV7-2 with TRBJ2-5; no definite D call. V was cut by 3 bases and J by 9 bases, with 8 bases left in between. There are 11 residues in the CDR3. Germline V gives CDR1 SGHTA, CDR2 FQGNSA. CDR3 region: CASSLGMAQYF. The CDR3 coding sequence is TGTGCCAGCAGCTTGGGTATGGCCCAGTACTTC.

The chain employs TRBV10-3 and TRBJ1-2; D is uncertain. V lost 2 bases, J lost 5 bases, and 6 bases lay in between. The CDR3 is 12 residues long. The germline CDR1 and CDR2 sequences are ENHRY and SYGVKD. The chain's CDR3 is CAISEASYGYTF. CDR3 bases: TGTGCCATCAGTGAGGCCAGTTATGGCTACACCTTC.

Here the CDR3 reads CASSSAMTYRGAEEQYF. The CDR3 region has the DNA TGTGCCAGCAGCTCAGCTATGACATACCGGGGCGCGGAAGAGCAGTACTTC. This chain uses TRBV5-4 with TRBJ2-7, with D perhaps assigned TRBD1 or TRBD2 (5 bases each). The CDR3 loop spans 17 amino acids. Trimming left V 3 bases short and J 7 bases short, with 26 bases between. Per the germline V gene, CDR1 is SGHNT and CDR2 is YYREEE (reference sequence).

This sequence joins TRBV7-2 and TRBJ1-5; no clear D gene. The length of the CDR3 is 9 residues. Trimming left V 2 bases short and J 15 bases short, with 5 bases between. Germline CDR1 is SGHTA and CDR2 is FQGNSA. The CDR3 DNA follows: TGTGCCAGCAGCTTACGGCGGCATTTT. Its translation is CASSLRRHF.

This clone was recorded once. The chain combines TRBV4-3 with TRBJ2-7, with unresolved D. The CDR3 covers 14 residues. Germline assignment: CDR1 LGHNA and CDR2 YSLEER. V lost 0 bases and J lost 0, with 6 bases in between. The CDR3 DNA is TGCGCCAGCAGCCAAGATCCCTCCTCCTACGAGCAGTACTTC. Translated, it gives CASSQDPSSYEQYF.

This clone was seen only a few times. The chain uses TRBV6-6 and TRBJ1-1; TRBD1 matches at 7 bases. After removal of 2 bases from V and 0 bases from J, the junction contained 6 bases not matched to a gene. Germline V gene sequence: CDR1 MNHNY, CDR2 SVGAGI (reference sequence). This CDR3 comprises 16 residues. In nucleotides, the CDR3 is TGTGCCAGCAGTTACCCCCAGGGACAGATGAACACTGAAGCTTTCTTT. Protein: CASSYPQGQMNTEAFF.

V is TRBV6-1 and J is TRBJ2-3, with TRBD1 matching 8 bases. This CDR3 has 16 amino acids. The V gene end was trimmed by 2 bases and the J gene end by 0 bases; junction bases not matched to a gene: 4. Germline CDR1 is MNHNS and CDR2 is SASEGT. The CDR3 DNA reads as TGTGCCAGCAGTGAAACTACAGGGGGGAGCACAGATACGCAGTATTTT. Translating gives CASSETTGGSTDTQYF.

This clone has ten or more counts. The chain is built from TRBV14 and TRBJ2-7; possible D gene TRBD1, 6 bases. In germline, CDR1 is SGHDN, CDR2 FVKESK. The CDR3 runs 15 residues. The V and J ends lost 3 bases and 4 bases respectively, with 16 bases between them. For the CDR3, the DNA is TGTGCCAGCAGCCAGGGCTGGGGGCTCGGGTACGAGCAGTACTTC. It codes for CASSQGWGLGYEQYF.

The V call is TRBV6-6, the J call TRBJ1-6, with D hard to call. Germline lookup yields CDR1 MNHNY and CDR2 SVGAGI (reference sequence). V dropped 7 bases and J dropped 10 bases, with 14 bases sitting between them. The CDR3 extends over 13 amino acids. Written as DNA, the CDR3 is TGTGCCAGCACCTACGGGCCCGGGTCACCCCTCCACTTT. This sequence encodes CASTYGPGSPLHF.

J is TRBJ1-6 and V is TRBV5-6; a weak D match, TRBD1 (5 bases). CDR3 length: 15 residues. CDR1 SGHDT and CDR2 YYEEEE come from the germline V gene. Trimming stripped 0 bases from V and 5 bases from J, with 9 bases between. The CDR3 loop is CASSLAGGNNSPLHF. CDR3 DNA sequence: TGTGCCAGCAGCTTGGCCGGGGGGAATAATTCACCCCTCCACTTT.

The chain joins TRBV19 to TRBJ1-3; 10 bases are a match to TRBD1. This CDR3 contains 17 residues. Germline lookup yields CDR1 LNHDA and CDR2 SQIVND (reference sequence). With 3 bases clipped from V and 2 bases from J, the junction kept 7 bases outside the gene matches. The CDR3 here is CASSIRQGAGAGNTIYF. The CDR3 DNA is TGTGCCAGTAGTATCCGACAGGGGGCAGGGGCTGGAAACACCATATATTTT.

The J gene is TRBJ2-5, the V gene TRBV5-4, with TRBD1 identical over 9 bases. The J call may be incorrect, as the DNA end agrees better with TRBJ2-7. Germline V lookup: CDR1 SGHNT, CDR2 YYREEE (reference sequence). The CDR3 totals 16 residues. The DNA for the CDR3 is TGTGCCAGCAGCTTGGGGATTGGGACAGGGAACTACGAGCAGTACTTC. Residues: CASSLGIGTGNYEQYF.

This chain links TRBV5-6 with TRBJ2-5; no clear D gene. V was shortened by 4 bases and J by 6 bases, with 13 bases between the two germline ends. Per the germline V gene, CDR1 is SGHDT and CDR2 is YYEEEE. The CDR3 runs to 13 residues. CDR3 nucleotides: TGTGCCAGCAGCCTGACAACCGGGCAGACCCAGTACTTC. Encoded protein: CASSLTTGQTQYF.

The V call is TRBV19, the J call TRBJ2-3; 7 bases align to TRBD2. Trimming removed 2 bases from V and 4 bases from J; junction bases left unmatched: 9. The CDR3 sequence is 16 residues long. The V gene's germline CDR1 is LNHDA and CDR2 SQIVND (reference sequence). CDR3 nucleotide sequence: TGTGCCAGTAGTATATCCCCCCGCGGGAGTGCAGATACGCAGTATTTT. Translating gives CASSISPRGSADTQYF.

V gene TRBV7-8 combines with J gene TRBJ2-5; D might be TRBD1 (5 bases). Trimming shortened V by 3 bases and J by 6 bases, and 11 bases separated the two germline ends. Looked up from germline, CDR1 is SGHVS and CDR2 is FQNEAQ. CDR3 length: 13 residues. The CDR3 bases are TGTGCCAGCAGCTTGGAGCAGGGTCAGACCCAGTACTTC. Translating it yields CASSLEQGQTQYF.

This clone has only one observation. The chain joins TRBV7-9 to TRBJ1-4; perhaps TRBD1 as D (5 bases). CDR3 length equals 13 residues. Trimming took off 4 bases at V and 6 bases at J, with 9 bases between the two ends. CDR1 is SEHNR and CDR2 is FQNEAQ in the germline V gene (reference sequence). This CDR3 is CASSYQGYEKLFF. The DNA of the CDR3 is TGTGCCAGCAGCTACCAGGGATATGAAAAACTGTTTTTT.

This rearrangement joins TRBV11-2 to TRBJ1-3, with unresolved D. With 5 bases removed from V and 2 bases from J, the gap between germline ends came to 13 bases. In germline, CDR1 is SGHAT, CDR2 FQNNGV. There are 15 residues in the CDR3. The CDR3: CASSPVGNTGNTIYF. CDR3 DNA sequence: TGTGCCAGCAGCCCGGTGGGGAATACTGGAAACACCATATATTTT.

Points on this clone: Other DNA sequences in this specimen translate into the identical CDR3. This chain connects TRBV7-2 to TRBJ2-7; D not resolved. Trimming shortened V by 1 base and J by 0 bases, and 4 bases separated the two germline ends. The germline V gene has CDR1 SGHTA and CDR2 FQGNSA. The CDR3 totals 13 residues. CDR3 sequence (DNA): TGTGCCAGCAGCTTAGTTTCCTCCTACGAGCAGTACTTC. Residues: CASSLVSSYEQYF.

The chain recombines TRBV18 with TRBJ2-7; TRBD1 aligns across 12 bases. The germline V gene has CDR1 KGHSH and CDR2 LQKENI. V trimming: 6 bases; J trimming: 4 bases; junction bases outside the gene matches: 13. This CDR3 is 17 amino acids long. The CDR3 spells CASSPGTGGVQRYEQYF. Here the CDR3 DNA reads TGTGCCAGCTCCCCCGGGACAGGGGGCGTTCAAAGGTACGAGCAGTACTTC.

The chain couples TRBV7-2 to TRBJ2-1, with D possibly being TRBD2 (5 bases). The CDR3 covers 14 residues. The germline gives CDR1 SGHTA, CDR2 FQGNSA. Trimming removed 8 bases from V and 3 bases from J, with 14 bases in between. The CDR3: CASRKTMGYNEQFF. The CDR3 nucleotides are TGTGCCAGCCGGAAGACTATGGGCTACAATGAGCAGTTCTTC.

The chain is built from TRBV9 and TRBJ1-2; D is perhaps TRBD1 (5 bases). The CDR3 sequence is 16 residues long. The germline V gene encodes CDR1 SGDLS and CDR2 YYNGEE. With 0 bases removed from V and 6 bases from J, the gap between germline ends came to 18 bases. CDR3 DNA sequence: TGTGCCAGCAGCGTAGGGGCTGGGGGAGCTCCCAATGGCTACACCTTC. Protein: CASSVGAGGAPNGYTF.

As concerns this clone: Different DNA sequences within this sample yield the same CDR3. V usage is TRBV18 and J usage is TRBJ2-6, with D perhaps TRBD1 (5 bases). Germline CDR1 KGHSH, CDR2 LQKENI. V was shortened by 6 bases and J by 2 bases, with 11 bases between the two germline ends. The CDR3 length is 15 residues. Written as DNA, the CDR3 is TGTGCCAGCTCGCTGCAGGGCCCTGGGGCCAACGTCCTGACTTTC. Residues: CASSLQGPGANVLTF. Supplemented by reference TRBV18 and TRBJ2-6, the full variable domain reads NAGVMQNPRHLVRRRGQEARLRCSPMKGHSHVYWYRQLPEEGLKFMVYLQKENIIDESGMPKERFSAEFPKEGPSILRIQQVVRGDSAAYFCASSLQGPGANVLTFGAGSRLTVL.

CDR3 in DNA: TGTGCCAGCAGTTGGCAGGGGAACTATGGCTACACCTTC. Translating gives CASSWQGNYGYTF. This chain links TRBV28 with TRBJ1-2, with D maybe TRBD1 (6 bases). Trimming shortened V by 4 bases and J by 2 bases, and 8 bases separated the two germline ends. The germline gives CDR1 MDHEN, CDR2 SYDVKM. The CDR3 runs 13 residues.

The chain carries TRBV2 and TRBJ1-5; D is perhaps TRBD1 (6 bases). The CDR3 loop spans 15 amino acids. Germline V CDR1 and CDR2: SNHLY, FYNNEI. Deletions cut 8 bases from V and 0 bases from J, with 14 bases between. The CDR3 DNA reads TGTGCCAGCCGAGGACAGCCTACTAGCAATCAGCCCCAGCATTTT. Amino acid sequence: CASRGQPTSNQPQHF.

The CDR3 coding sequence is TGCGCCAGCAGCCTCGGGACAGGGGCCTACGAGCAGTACTTC. Encoded protein: CASSLGTGAYEQYF. The chain uses TRBV4-1 and TRBJ2-7; 10 bases align to TRBD1. The CDR3 is made up of 14 amino acids. Germline CDR1 is MGHRA and CDR2 is YSYEKL. Unmatched junction bases numbered 2, after V lost 4 bases and J lost 2 bases.

The chain is built from TRBV11-2 and TRBJ2-2, with D hard to call. CDR1 is SGHAT and CDR2 is FQNNGV in the germline V gene. Trimming shortened V by 5 bases and J by 6 bases, and 10 bases separated the two germline ends. CDR3 length: 13 residues. The CDR3 bases are TGTGCCAGCAGCAACGAACGGTCCGGGGAGCTGTTTTTT. As protein: CASSNERSGELFF.

This chain links TRBV5-5 with TRBJ2-1; unclear D gene. Germline CDR1 SGHKS, CDR2 YYEKEE (reference sequence). The CDR3 loop spans 17 amino acids. Deletions cut 4 bases from V and 5 bases from J, with 22 bases between. The CDR3 nucleotides are TGTGCCAGCAGCCAAGTGCACGGTCAAGCTGGAGACAATGAGCAGTTCTTC. Its translation: CASSQVHGQAGDNEQFF.